The 15 T cell receptor beta chains below were found in one sample sequenced in a study of OX40 agonist ivuxolimab in advanced cancers. Generated by immunoSEQ multiplex PCR, the TCRdb table keeps only in-frame clones and is missing some. The table lists roughly 76,000 clones, around nine tenths of them singletons, with 5% to 6.5% in the top ten. The sample in question was CD4+ or CD8+ T cells sorted from blood, obtained in a trial of the OX40 agonist ivuxolimab. These receptors originate from an adult with an advanced solid tumor such as melanoma, head and neck, liver or kidney cancer.

This chain connects TRBV7-6 to TRBJ2-7, with D uncertain. The V end lost 5 bases, the J end lost 0 bases, and 11 bases lay between the germline ends. The CDR3 extends over 14 amino acids. Per germline, CDR1 SGHVS and CDR2 FNYEAQ. CDR3 sequence: CASSPVGSSYEQYF. DNA for the CDR3: TGTGCCAGCAGCCCCGTAGGTAGCTCCTACGAGCAGTACTTC.

The genes are TRBV5-4 and TRBJ2-1; the match to TRBD1 covers 10 bases. With V trimmed by 7 bases and J by 4 bases, 5 bases remained unmatched. In germline, CDR1 is SGHNT, CDR2 YYREEE (reference sequence). There are 14 residues in the CDR3. The CDR3 protein is CASASGQGYNEQFF. Written as DNA, the CDR3 is TGTGCCAGCGCGTCGGGACAGGGGTACAATGAGCAGTTCTTC. Full variable domain (missing parts from reference TRBV5-4 and TRBJ2-1): ETGVTQSPTHLIKTRGQQVTLRCSSQSGHNTVSWYQQALGQGPQFIFQYYREEENGRGNFPPRFSGLQFPNYSSELNVNALELDDSALYLCASASGQGYNEQFFGPGTRLTVL.

The chain joins TRBV27 to TRBJ2-3; TRBD2 is a possible D gene (5 bases). Trimming removed 6 bases from V and 4 bases from J, with 17 bases in between. The germline V gene has CDR1 MNHEY and CDR2 SMNVEV (reference sequence). The length of the CDR3 is 15 residues. The DNA of the CDR3 is TGTGCCAGCAGCCCCCAGATAGGAGGTGCAGATACGCAGTATTTT. This translates into CASSPQIGGADTQYF.

This clone came up once. The genes are TRBV7-9 and TRBJ2-7, with D maybe TRBD2 (6 bases). Germline V lookup: CDR1 SEHNR, CDR2 FQNEAQ (reference sequence). V lost 5 bases and J lost 4, with 9 bases in between. The CDR3 totals 12 residues. The CDR3 DNA reads as TGTGCCAGCAGCCCAGGGACTTACGAGCAGTACTTC. Protein: CASSPGTYEQYF.

The rearrangement uses TRBV19 and TRBJ2-1; either TRBD1 or TRBD2 may fit D (6 bases each). CDR1 and CDR2 from the germline V gene are LNHDA and SQIVND (reference sequence). V shed 3 bases and J shed 6 bases, with 15 bases lying between them. This CDR3 comprises 15 residues. The CDR3 DNA is TGTGCCAGTAGTATGTACGGGGGCGGAACCAATGAGCAGTTCTTC. It codes for CASSMYGGGTNEQFF.

This chain uses TRBV27 with TRBJ2-1, with D tentatively TRBD1 (5 bases). The CDR3 is 16 amino acids. The germline CDR1 and CDR2 sequences are MNHEY and SMNVEV (reference sequence). The V end was cut by 0 bases, the J end by 0 bases, with 9 bases between. CDR3 sequence (DNA): TGTGCCAGCAGTTTATCGACAGTAATCTCCTACAATGAGCAGTTCTTC. It is translated as CASSLSTVISYNEQFF.

The chain recombines TRBV28 with TRBJ2-2, with TRBD2 identical over 8 bases. Germline lookup yields CDR1 MDHEN and CDR2 SYDVKM. With V trimmed by 1 base and J by 4 bases, 5 bases remained unmatched. CDR3 length: 16 residues. CDR3 bases: TGTGCCAGCAGTTTATTCGGACTAGCTTCCACCGGGGAGCTGTTTTTT. Residues: CASSLFGLASTGELFF. Looking up the rest from reference TRBV28 and TRBJ2-2 gives the full variable domain: DVKVTQSSRYLVKRTGEKVFLECVQDMDHENMFWYRQDPGLGLRLIYFSYDVKMKEKGDIPEGYSVSREKKERFSLILESASTNQTSMYLCASSLFGLASTGELFFGEGSRLTVL.

This clone was seen more than once but under ten times. The chain joins TRBV10-3 to TRBJ1-3; D perhaps matches TRBD1 (6 bases). Looked up from germline, CDR1 is ENHRY and CDR2 is SYGVKD. Trimming removed 3 bases at V and 0 bases at J, with 12 bases between. This CDR3 has 16 residues. This CDR3 is CAISDVDRNSGNTIYF. DNA of the CDR3: TGTGCCATCAGTGATGTAGACAGGAACTCTGGAAACACCATATATTTT.

The chain carries TRBV7-2 and TRBJ2-1, with a possible D match to TRBD1 (6 bases). This CDR3 is 15 amino acids long. Germline V gene sequence: CDR1 SGHTA, CDR2 FQGNSA. The germline V and J ends were trimmed by 1 base and 3 bases, with 10 bases remaining between them. In nucleotides, the CDR3 is TGTGCCAGCAGCTTAGAACAGGGTGTCTACAATGAGCAGTTCTTC. This sequence encodes CASSLEQGVYNEQFF. Full variable domain (missing parts from reference TRBV7-2 and TRBJ2-1): GAGVSQSPSNKVTEKGKDVELRCDPISGHTALYWYRQSLGQGLEFLIYFQGNSAPDKSGLPSDRFSAERTGGSVSTLTIQRTQQEDSAVYLCASSLEQGVYNEQFFGPGTRLTVL.

The chain is built from TRBV19 and TRBJ2-7; the D is unclear. V dropped 8 bases and J dropped 2 bases, with 10 bases sitting between them. CDR1 is LNHDA and CDR2 is SQIVND in the germline V gene (reference sequence). The CDR3 covers 12 residues. The CDR3 spells CASADSTYEQYF. For the CDR3, the DNA is TGTGCCAGTGCAGATAGTACCTACGAGCAGTACTTC.

The chain joins TRBV13 to TRBJ1-2, with a possible D match to TRBD1 (5 bases). Germline V gene sequence: CDR1 PRHDT, CDR2 FYEKMQ (reference sequence). The CDR3 consists of 14 residues. Trimming took off 5 bases at V and 4 bases at J, with 14 bases between the two ends. The CDR3, as DNA: TGTGCCAGCAGCGGAGAGAGGGGCAGCTATGGCTACACCTTC. Its translation is CASSGERGSYGYTF.

The V and J genes are TRBV28 and TRBJ2-7; a possible D gene is TRBD2 (6 bases). CDR3 size: 12 residues. V lost 8 bases, J lost 3 bases, and 11 bases lay in between. Germline CDR1 is MDHEN and CDR2 is SYDVKM. The CDR3 bases are TGTGCCAGCGGGGACTCTTACTACGAGCAGTACTTC. Its translation is CASGDSYYEQYF.

This chain joins TRBV29-1 and TRBJ2-6; D is uncertain. Germline lookup yields CDR1 SQVTM and CDR2 ANQGSEA. CDR3 size: 13 residues. The V end lost 4 bases, the J end lost 2 bases, and 6 bases lay between the germline ends. CDR3 residues: CSVVGPGANVLTF. DNA of the CDR3: TGCAGCGTTGTGGGTCCTGGGGCCAACGTCCTGACTTTC.

This sequence joins TRBV7-8 and TRBJ2-2; D is ambiguous. The germline V gene encodes CDR1 SGHVS and CDR2 FQNEAQ. The CDR3 runs to 12 residues. Trimming removed 7 bases at V and 4 bases at J, with 7 bases between. Here the CDR3 reads CASILITGELFF. The CDR3 DNA is TGTGCCAGCATCCTGATCACCGGGGAGCTGTTTTTT.

The chain carries TRBV19 and TRBJ1-5; D possibly corresponds to TRBD1 (6 bases). The CDR3 has 15 amino acids. Germline assignment: CDR1 LNHDA and CDR2 SQIVND (reference sequence). V was clipped by 3 bases and J by 3 bases, with 12 bases between them. The DNA of the CDR3 is TGTGCCAGTAGTATTGGAGGACAGAACAATCAGCCCCAGCATTTT. Residues: CASSIGGQNNQPQHF. The full variable domain, with the rest looked up from reference TRBV19 and TRBJ1-5, is DGGITQSPKYLFRKEGQNVTLSCEQNLNHDAMYWYRQDPGQGLRLIYYSQIVNDFQKGDIAEGYSVSREKKESFPLTVTSAQKNPTAFYLCASSIGGQNNQPQHFGDGTRLSIL.